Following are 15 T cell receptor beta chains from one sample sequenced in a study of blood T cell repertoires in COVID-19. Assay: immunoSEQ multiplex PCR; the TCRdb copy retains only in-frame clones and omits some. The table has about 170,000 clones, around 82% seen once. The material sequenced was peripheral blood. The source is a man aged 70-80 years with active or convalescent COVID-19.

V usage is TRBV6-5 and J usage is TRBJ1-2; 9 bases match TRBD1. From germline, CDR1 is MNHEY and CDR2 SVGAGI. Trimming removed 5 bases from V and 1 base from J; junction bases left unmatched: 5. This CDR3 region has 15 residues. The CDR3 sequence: CASSRGGQGNYGYTF. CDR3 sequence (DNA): TGTGCCAGCAGTCGCGGGGGACAGGGTAACTATGGCTACACCTTC.

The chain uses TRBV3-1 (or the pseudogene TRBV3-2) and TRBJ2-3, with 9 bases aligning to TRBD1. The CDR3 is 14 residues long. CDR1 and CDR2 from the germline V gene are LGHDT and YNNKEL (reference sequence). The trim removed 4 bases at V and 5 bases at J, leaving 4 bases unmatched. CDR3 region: CASSLRQGGDTQYF. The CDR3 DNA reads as TGTGCCAGCAGCCTCAGACAGGGGGGAGATACGCAGTATTTT.

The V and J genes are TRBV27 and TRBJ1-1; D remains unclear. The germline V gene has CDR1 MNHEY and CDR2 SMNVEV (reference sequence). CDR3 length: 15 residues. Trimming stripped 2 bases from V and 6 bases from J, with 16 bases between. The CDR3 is CASSLRGSGLSEAFF. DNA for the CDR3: TGTGCCAGCAGTTTACGGGGTAGCGGTTTGTCTGAAGCTTTCTTT.

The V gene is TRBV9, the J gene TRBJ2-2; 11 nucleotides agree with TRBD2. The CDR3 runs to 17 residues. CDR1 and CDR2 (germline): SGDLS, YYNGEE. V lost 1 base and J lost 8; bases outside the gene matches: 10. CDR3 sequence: CASSVSPLGTSGGELFF. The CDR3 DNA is TGTGCCAGCAGCGTATCCCCCCTCGGGACTAGCGGTGGGGAGCTGTTTTTT.

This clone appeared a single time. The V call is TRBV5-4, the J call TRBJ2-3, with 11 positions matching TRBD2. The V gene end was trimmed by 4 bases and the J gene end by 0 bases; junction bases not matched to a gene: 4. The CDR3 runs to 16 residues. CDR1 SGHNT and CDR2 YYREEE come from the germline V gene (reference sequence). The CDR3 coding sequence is TGTGCCAGCAGCCCTAGCGGGGGGACTAGCACAGATACGCAGTATTTT. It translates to CASSPSGGTSTDTQYF. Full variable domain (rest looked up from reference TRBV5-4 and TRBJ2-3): ETGVTQSPTHLIKTRGQQVTLRCSSQSGHNTVSWYQQALGQGPQFIFQYYREEENGRGNFPPRFSGLQFPNYSSELNVNALELDDSALYLCASSPSGGTSTDTQYFGPGTRLTVL.

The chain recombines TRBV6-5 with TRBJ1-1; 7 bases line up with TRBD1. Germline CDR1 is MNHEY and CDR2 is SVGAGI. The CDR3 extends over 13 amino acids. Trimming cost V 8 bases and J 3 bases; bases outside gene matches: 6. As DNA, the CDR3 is TGTGCCAGCCCGGGACAGAGCTACACTGAAGCTTTCTTT. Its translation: CASPGQSYTEAFF.

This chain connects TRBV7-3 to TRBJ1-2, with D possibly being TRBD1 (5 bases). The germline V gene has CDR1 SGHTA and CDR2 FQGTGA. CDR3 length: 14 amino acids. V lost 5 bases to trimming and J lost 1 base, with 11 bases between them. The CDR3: CASSPGGVNYGYTF. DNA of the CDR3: TGTGCCAGCAGCCCTGGGGGGGTTAACTATGGCTACACCTTC. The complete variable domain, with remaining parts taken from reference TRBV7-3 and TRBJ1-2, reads GAGVSQTPSNKVTEKGKYVELRCDPISGHTALYWYRQSLGQGPEFLIYFQGTGAADDSGLPNDRFFAVRPEGSVSTLKIQRTERGDSAVYLCASSPGGVNYGYTFGSGTRLTVV.

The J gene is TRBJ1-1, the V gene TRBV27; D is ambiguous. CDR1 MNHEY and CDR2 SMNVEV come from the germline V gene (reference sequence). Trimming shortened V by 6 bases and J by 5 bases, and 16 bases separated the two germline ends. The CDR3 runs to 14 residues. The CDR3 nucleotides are TGTGCCAGCAGGTCCGAGGGAAGGACGACTGAAGCTTTCTTT. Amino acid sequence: CASRSEGRTTEAFF.

The CDR3 nucleotides are TGCGCCAGCAAAGGGGGGAACACTGAAGCTTTCTTT. Amino acids: CASKGGNTEAFF. This chain links TRBV5-1 with TRBJ1-1; weak D call: TRBD1 (6 bases). Trimming took 6 bases from V and 1 from J, leaving 7 bases between them. CDR1 is SGHRS, CDR2 YFSETQ, per germline. CDR3 length: 12 residues.

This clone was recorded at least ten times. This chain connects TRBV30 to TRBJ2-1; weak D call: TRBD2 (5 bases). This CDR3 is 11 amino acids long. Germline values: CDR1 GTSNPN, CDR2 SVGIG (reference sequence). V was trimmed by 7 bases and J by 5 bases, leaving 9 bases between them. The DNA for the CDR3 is TGTGCCTTTGGACTTCACAATGAGCAGTTCTTC. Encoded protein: CAFGLHNEQFF.

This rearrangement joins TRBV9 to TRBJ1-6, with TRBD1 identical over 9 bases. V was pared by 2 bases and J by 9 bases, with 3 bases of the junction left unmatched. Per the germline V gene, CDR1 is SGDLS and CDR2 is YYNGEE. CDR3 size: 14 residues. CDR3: CASSVGTGPSPLHF. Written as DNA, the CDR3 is TGTGCCAGCAGCGTGGGGACAGGGCCTTCACCCCTCCACTTT.

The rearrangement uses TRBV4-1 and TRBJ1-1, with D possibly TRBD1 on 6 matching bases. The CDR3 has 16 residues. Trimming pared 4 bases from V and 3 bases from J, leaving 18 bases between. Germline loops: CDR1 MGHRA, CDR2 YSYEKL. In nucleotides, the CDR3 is TGCGCCAGCAGCCTGATGGGCCTACAGGGCGACACTGAAGCTTTCTTT. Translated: CASSLMGLQGDTEAFF.

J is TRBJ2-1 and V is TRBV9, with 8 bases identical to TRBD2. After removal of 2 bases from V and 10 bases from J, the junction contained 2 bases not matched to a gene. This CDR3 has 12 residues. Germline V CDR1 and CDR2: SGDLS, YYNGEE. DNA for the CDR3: TGTGCCAGCAGCGTGCTAGCGGGCGAGCAGTTCTTC. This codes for CASSVLAGEQFF.

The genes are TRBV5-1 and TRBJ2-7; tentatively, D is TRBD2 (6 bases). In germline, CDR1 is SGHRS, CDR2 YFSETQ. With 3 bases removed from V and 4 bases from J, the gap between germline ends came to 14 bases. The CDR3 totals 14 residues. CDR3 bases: TGCGCCAGCAGCTCCGGGACTGCCGAGTACGAGCAGTACTTC. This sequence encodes CASSSGTAEYEQYF.

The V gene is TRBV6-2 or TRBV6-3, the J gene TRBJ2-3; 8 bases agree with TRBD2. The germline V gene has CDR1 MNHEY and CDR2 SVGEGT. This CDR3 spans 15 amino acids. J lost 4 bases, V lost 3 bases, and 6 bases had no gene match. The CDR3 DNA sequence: TGTGCCAGCAGTTATCAGGCGGGGGGTCCAGATACGCAGTATTTT. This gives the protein CASSYQAGGPDTQYF.